One T cell receptor beta chain is described in this entry. The source material, RNA transcripts, was used to amplify TCR beta CDR3 regions. Initially, a first-round RT-PCR of the TCR CDR3 employed the HTBI primer set. Using its own MiXCR run on the multiplex PCR reads, TCRdb lists one record per CDR3 protein. The sample includes some 490,000 distinct CDR3 sequences, about 22% seen only once; the top ten take 45% to 55%. J gave up 4 bases and V 4 bases, and 6 bases lay outside the gene matches. The germline CDR1 and CDR2 sequences are MNHEY and SVGAGI. This CDR3 spans 15 amino acids. This record comes from a study of T cells in Graves' hyperthyroidism and ophthalmopathy.

The clonotype comes from a woman in her 70s with Graves' ophthalmopathy. J is TRBJ1-3 and V is TRBV6-5; 8 bases map to TRBD1. The sequenced material came from blood. CDR3 DNA sequence: TGTGCCAGCAGTTTGGACAGGGTTTCGGGAAACACCATATATTTT. It specifies CASSLDRVSGNTIYF.